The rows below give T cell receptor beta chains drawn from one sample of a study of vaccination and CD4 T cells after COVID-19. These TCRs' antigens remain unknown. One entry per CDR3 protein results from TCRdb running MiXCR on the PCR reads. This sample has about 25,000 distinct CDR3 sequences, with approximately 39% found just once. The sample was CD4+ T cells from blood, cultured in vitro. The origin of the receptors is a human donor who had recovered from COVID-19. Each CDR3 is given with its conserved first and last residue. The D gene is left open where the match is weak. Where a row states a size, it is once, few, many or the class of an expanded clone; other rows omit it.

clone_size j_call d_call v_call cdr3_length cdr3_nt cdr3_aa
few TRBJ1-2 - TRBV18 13 TGTGCCAGCTCACCAGAGGCTAACTATGGCTACACCTTC CASSPEANYGYTF
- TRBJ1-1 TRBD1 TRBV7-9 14 TGTGCCAGCAGCCCCCGGACAGGGGTCACTGAAGCTTTCTTT CASSPRTGVTEAFF
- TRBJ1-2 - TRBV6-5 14 TGTGCCAGCAGTTACTCGGCAGCACTCTATGGCTACACCTTC CASSYSAALYGYTF
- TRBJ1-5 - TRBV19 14 TGTGCCAGTAGTATCGGACTCGGCAATCAGCCCCAGCATTTT CASSIGLGNQPQHF
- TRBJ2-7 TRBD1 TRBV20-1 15 TGCAGTGCGCCAGATAGGACAGGGAAATCCTACGAGCAGTACTTC CSAPDRTGKSYEQYF
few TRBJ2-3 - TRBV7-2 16 TGTGCCAGCGCCCCACGAGGTGGTCTTAGCACAGATACGCAGTATTTT CASAPRGGLSTDTQYF
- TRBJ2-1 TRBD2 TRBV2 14 TGTGCCAGCATTGCGGGAGAGGGCCACAATGAGCAGTTCTTC CASIAGEGHNEQFF
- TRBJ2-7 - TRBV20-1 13 TGCAGTGTCCGCAGGGGCGTCCGCTACGAGCAGTACTTC CSVRRGVRYEQYF
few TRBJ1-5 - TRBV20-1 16 TGCAGTGCTAGAGAAGCAAGGGGGGGGGGCAATCAGCCCCAGCATTTT CSAREARGGGNQPQHF
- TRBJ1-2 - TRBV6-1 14 TGTGCCAGCAGGGTGACAGGAGCTAACTATGGCTACACCTTC CASRVTGANYGYTF
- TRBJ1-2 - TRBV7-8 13 TGTGCCAGCAGCGAAGACAGGTTTCGTGGCTACACCTTC CASSEDRFRGYTF
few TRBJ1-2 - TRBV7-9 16 TGTGCCAGCAGTACCCCAGGGGCCTTCCATAGCTATGGCTACACCTTC CASSTPGAFHSYGYTF
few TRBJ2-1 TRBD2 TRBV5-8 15 TGTGCCAGCAGCTTGGCCTTGGTAGCGGGAGGTGAGCAGTTCTTC CASSLALVAGGEQFF
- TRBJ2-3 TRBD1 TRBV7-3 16 TGTGCCAGCAGCTTCCCAGGGGGCGATTCCACAGATACGCAGTATTTT CASSFPGGDSTDTQYF
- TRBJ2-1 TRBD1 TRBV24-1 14 TGTGCCACCCCGTCCCGGGACAGGGTTGCTGAGCAGTTCTTC CATPSRDRVAEQFF
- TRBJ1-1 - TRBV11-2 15 TGTGCCAGCAGCTTTTCTGAGGCCATGAACACTGAAGCTTTCTTT CASSFSEAMNTEAFF
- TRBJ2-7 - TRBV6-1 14 TGTGCCAGCCGGAGGACTGGAAAGACCTACGAGCAGTACTTC CASRRTGKTYEQYF
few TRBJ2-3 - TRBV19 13 TGTGCCAGTAGAAATGGCCCTACAGATACGCAGTATTTT CASRNGPTDTQYF
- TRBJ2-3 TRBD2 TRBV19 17 TGTGCCAGTAGTATAGGCGGGAGGGTGGGCCGACGAGATACGCAGTATTTT CASSIGGRVGRRDTQYF
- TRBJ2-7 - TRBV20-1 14 TGCAGTGCTAGAGATGGGCAGGGAACCTACGAGCAGTACTTC CSARDGQGTYEQYF
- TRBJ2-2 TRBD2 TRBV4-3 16 TGCGCCAGCAGCCAAGAAGGCGGGAGGGTCACCGGGGAGCTGTTTTTT CASSQEGGRVTGELFF
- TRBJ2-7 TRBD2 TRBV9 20 TGTGCCAGCAGCGTAGGTTCCACTAGCGGGAGGGTTCTCGGCTCCTACGAGCAGTACTTC CASSVGSTSGRVLGSYEQYF
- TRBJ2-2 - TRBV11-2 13 TGTGCCAGCAGCTTAATGGTCACCGGGGAGCTGTTTTTT CASSLMVTGELFF
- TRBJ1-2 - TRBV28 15 TGTGCCAGCAGTTTAGGGACCCCCGGGGACTGTGGCTACACCTTC CASSLGTPGDCGYTF
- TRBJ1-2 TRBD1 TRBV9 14 TGTGCCAGCAGCGCCGCGACAGGGGTTTTTGGCTACACCTTC CASSAATGVFGYTF
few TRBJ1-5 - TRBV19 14 TGTGCCAGTGGCACCTGGGATAGCAATCAGCCCCAGCATTTT CASGTWDSNQPQHF
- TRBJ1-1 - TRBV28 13 TGTGCCAGCAGCCTAGACATGAACACTGAAGCTTTCTTT CASSLDMNTEAFF
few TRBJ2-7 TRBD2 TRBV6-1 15 TGTGCCAGCAGCCCCACTAGCGGAGACCCCTACGAGCAGTACTTC CASSPTSGDPYEQYF
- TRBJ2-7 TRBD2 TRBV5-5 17 TGTGCCAGCAGCTTGGAGTCTAGCGGGCGCTTCTCCTACGAGCAGTACTTC CASSLESSGRFSYEQYF
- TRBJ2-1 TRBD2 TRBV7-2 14 TGTGCCAGCAGCGCGGGAGGGCCCGAGAATGAGCAGTTCTTC CASSAGGPENEQFF
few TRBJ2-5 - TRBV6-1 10 TGTGCCAGCAGGGTGGAGACCCAGTACTTC CASRVETQYF
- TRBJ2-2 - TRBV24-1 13 TGTGCCACCAGATGGGGGCTCGCCGGGGAGCTGTTTTTT CATRWGLAGELFF
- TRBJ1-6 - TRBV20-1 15 TGCAGTGCTAGAACGGGGCCAGGGGAATTGTCACCCCTCCACTTT CSARTGPGELSPLHF
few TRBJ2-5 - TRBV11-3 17 TGTGCCAGCAGCTTGGGAAGACCGGGACACTTCCAAGAGACCCAGTACTTC CASSLGRPGHFQETQYF
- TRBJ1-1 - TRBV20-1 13 TGCAGTGCTTTCCCTGCGGGGAACACTGAAGCTTTCTTT CSAFPAGNTEAFF
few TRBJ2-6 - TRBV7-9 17 TGTGCCAGCAGCTTAGTATCCACTTTCTCTGGGGCCAACGTCCTGACTTTC CASSLVSTFSGANVLTF
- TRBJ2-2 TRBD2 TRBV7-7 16 TGTGCTAGCAGCTCGGCTAGCGGACTGAACACCGGGGAGCTGTTTTTT CASSSASGLNTGELFF
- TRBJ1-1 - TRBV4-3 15 TGCGCCAGCAGCCAAGACCTTAAGGGGAACACTGAAGCTTTCTTT CASSQDLKGNTEAFF
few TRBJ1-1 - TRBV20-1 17 TGCAGTGCTAGAGAAGGGGCAGTCCTGGGGGGAGACACTGAAGCTTTCTTT CSAREGAVLGGDTEAFF
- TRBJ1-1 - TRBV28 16 TGTGCCAGCAGTTCCATCTCAGGGGCGGGGGGCACTGAAGCTTTCTTT CASSSISGAGGTEAFF
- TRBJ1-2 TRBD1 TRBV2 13 TGTGCCAGCTCGACAGGGGTAATTTGGGGCTACACCTTC CASSTGVIWGYTF
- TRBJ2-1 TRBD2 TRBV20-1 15 TGCAGTGTAAAGACTAGCGGGGGCTCCTACAATGAGCAGTTCTTC CSVKTSGGSYNEQFF
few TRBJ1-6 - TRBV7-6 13 TGTGCCAGCAGCCTCGCTCTCAATTCACCCCTCCACTTT CASSLALNSPLHF
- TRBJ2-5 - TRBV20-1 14 TGCAGTGCTGATACCGGGACTTATAAAGAGACCCAGTACTTC CSADTGTYKETQYF
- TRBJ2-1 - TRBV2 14 TGTGCCAGCAGGGTGGGAACAGTTCGACATGAGCAGTTCTTC CASRVGTVRHEQFF
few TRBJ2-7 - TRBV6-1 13 TGTGCCAGCAGCACGACAGGAGCCTACGAGCAGTACTTC CASSTTGAYEQYF
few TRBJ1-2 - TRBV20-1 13 TGCAGTGCTCCCCGGGACAAAACTTATGGCTACACCTTC CSAPRDKTYGYTF
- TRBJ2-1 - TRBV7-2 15 TGTGCCAGCAGCGTCGGGGGGCCATCCTACAATGAGCAGTTCTTC CASSVGGPSYNEQFF
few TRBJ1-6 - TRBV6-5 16 TGTGCCAGCAGTTACTCAAACGCAGTCTATAATTCACCCCTCCACTTT CASSYSNAVYNSPLHF
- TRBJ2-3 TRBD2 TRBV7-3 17 TGTGCCAGCTCTCTAGCGGGGGGTCGACTTAGCACAGATACGCAGTATTTT CASSLAGGRLSTDTQYF
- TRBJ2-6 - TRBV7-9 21 TGTGCCAGCAGCTTAACCCCCGGCCAGAAGAGTTCCGGGGCTGGGGCCAACGTCCTGACTTTC CASSLTPGQKSSGAGANVLTF
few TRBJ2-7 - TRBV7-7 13 TGTGCTAGCAGCTTAGCGTACAGTGGCGAGCAGTACTTC CASSLAYSGEQYF
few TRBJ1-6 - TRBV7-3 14 TGTGCCAGCAGCTTAGGCCGCCGTAATTCACCCCTCCACTTT CASSLGRRNSPLHF